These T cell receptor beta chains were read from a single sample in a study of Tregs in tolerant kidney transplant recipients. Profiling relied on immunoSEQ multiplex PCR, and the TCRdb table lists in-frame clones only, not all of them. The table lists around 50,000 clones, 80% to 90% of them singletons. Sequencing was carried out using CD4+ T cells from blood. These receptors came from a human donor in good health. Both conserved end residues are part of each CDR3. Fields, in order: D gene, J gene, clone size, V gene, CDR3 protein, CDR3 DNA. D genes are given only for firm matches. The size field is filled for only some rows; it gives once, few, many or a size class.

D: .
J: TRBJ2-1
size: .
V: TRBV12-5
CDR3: CASGLVRGAFSNEQFF
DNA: TGTGCTAGTGGTTTGGTACGGGGGGCTTTCTCCAATGAGCAGTTCTTC

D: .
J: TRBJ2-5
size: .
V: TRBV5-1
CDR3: CASSFTVGEQETQYF
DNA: TGCGCCAGCAGCTTTACGGTCGGGGAACAAGAGACCCAGTACTTC

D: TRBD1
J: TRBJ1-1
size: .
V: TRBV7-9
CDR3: CASSAGQGARGTEAFF
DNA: TGTGCCAGCAGCGCTGGACAGGGGGCAAGAGGCACTGAAGCTTTCTTT

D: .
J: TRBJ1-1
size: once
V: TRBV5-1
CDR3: CASSLDMRNTEAFF
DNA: TGCGCCAGCAGCTTGGATATGAGGAACACTGAAGCTTTCTTT

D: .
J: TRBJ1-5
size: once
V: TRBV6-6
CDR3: CASTQGLNQPQHF
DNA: TGTGCCAGTACTCAGGGACTCAATCAGCCCCAGCATTTT

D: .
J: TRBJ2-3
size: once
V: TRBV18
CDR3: CASSPPGSYPFTDTQYF
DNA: TGTGCCAGCTCACCACCAGGGTCATATCCCTTCACAGATACGCAGTATTTT

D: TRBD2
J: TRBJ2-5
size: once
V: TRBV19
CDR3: CASSIGASGGALRETQYF
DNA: TGTGCCAGTAGTATAGGGGCTAGCGGGGGGGCATTGAGAGAGACCCAGTACTTC

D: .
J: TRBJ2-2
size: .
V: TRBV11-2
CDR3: CASSLGSARRPWDTGELFF
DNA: TGTGCCAGCAGCTTAGGGTCGGCACGGCGGCCATGGGACACCGGGGAGCTGTTTTTT

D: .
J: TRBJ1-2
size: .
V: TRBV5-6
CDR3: CASSLRGTLNYGYTF
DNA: TGTGCCAGCAGCTTGCGGGGGACACTTAACTATGGCTACACCTTC

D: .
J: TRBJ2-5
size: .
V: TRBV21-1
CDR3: CASSKRAGKETQYF
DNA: TGTGCCAGCAGCAAAAGGGCAGGGAAAGAGACCCAGTACTTC

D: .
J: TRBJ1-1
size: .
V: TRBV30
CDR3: CAWSVARGGIGPWTEAFF
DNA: TGTGCCTGGAGTGTAGCTCGGGGGGGAATCGGGCCGTGGACTGAAGCTTTCTTT

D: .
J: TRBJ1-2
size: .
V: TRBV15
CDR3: CATSRDLKGLDGYTF
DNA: TGTGCCACCAGCAGAGATCTTAAGGGGTTGGATGGCTACACCTTC

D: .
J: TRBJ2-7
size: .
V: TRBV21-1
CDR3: CASSKGRREAPYEQYF
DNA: TGTGCCAGCAGCAAAGGTCGACGGGAGGCCCCCTACGAGCAGTACTTC

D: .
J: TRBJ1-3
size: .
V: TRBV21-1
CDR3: CASSKDRQGGPSSGNTIYF
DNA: TGTGCCAGCAGCAAAGATAGACAGGGGGGCCCGAGCTCTGGAAACACCATATATTTT

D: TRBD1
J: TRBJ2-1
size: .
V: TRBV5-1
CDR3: CASSPGQGVSGEQFF
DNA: TGCGCCAGCAGCCCCGGACAGGGGGTAAGTGGGGAGCAGTTCTTC

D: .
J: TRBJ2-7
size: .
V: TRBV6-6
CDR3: CASSPTQTSYEQYF
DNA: TGTGCCAGCAGTCCGACTCAGACTAGCTACGAGCAGTACTTC

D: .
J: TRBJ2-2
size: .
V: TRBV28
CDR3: CASSLGGWRSGELFF
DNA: TGTGCCAGCAGTTTAGGAGGGTGGCGGTCCGGGGAGCTGTTTTTT

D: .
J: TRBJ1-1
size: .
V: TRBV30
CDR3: CAWSGLPWTPF
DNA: TGTGCCTGGAGCGGACTTCCATGGACTCCATTT

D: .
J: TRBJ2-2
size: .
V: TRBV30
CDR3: CAWSAGTGELFF
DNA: TGTGCCTGGAGTGCAGGGACTGGGGAGCTGTTTTTT

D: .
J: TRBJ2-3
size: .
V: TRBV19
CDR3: CASSMDPGRDTDTQYF
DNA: TGTGCCAGTAGTATGGACCCAGGCAGAGACACAGATACGCAGTATTTT

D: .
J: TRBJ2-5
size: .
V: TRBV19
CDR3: CASSILGQQETQYF
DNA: TGTGCCAGTAGTATACTGGGGCAGCAAGAGACCCAGTACTTC

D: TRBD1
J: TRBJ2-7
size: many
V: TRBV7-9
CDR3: CASSLEQGSDEQYF
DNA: TGTGCCAGCAGCTTAGAACAGGGGTCAGACGAGCAGTACTTC

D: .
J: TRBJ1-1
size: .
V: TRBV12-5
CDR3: CASGLATENTEAFF
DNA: TGTGCTAGTGGTTTGGCGACGGAGAACACTGAAGCTTTCTTT

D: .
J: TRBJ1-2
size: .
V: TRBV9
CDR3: CASSVAIGGYTF
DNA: TGTGCCAGCAGCGTAGCAATAGGCGGCTACACCTTC

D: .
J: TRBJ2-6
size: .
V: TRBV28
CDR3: CASSIGYPTQSRANVLTF
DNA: TGTGCCAGCAGTATAGGATATCCGACACAAAGTCGGGCCAACGTCCTGACTTTC

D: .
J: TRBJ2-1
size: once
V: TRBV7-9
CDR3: CASSPPEYNEQFF
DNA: TGTGCCAGCAGCCCACCGGAGTACAATGAGCAGTTCTTC

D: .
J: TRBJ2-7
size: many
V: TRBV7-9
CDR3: CASSSQGGSEQYF
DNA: TGTGCCAGCAGCTCACAAGGCGGCTCCGAGCAGTACTTC

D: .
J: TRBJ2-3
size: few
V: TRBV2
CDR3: CASSWGVADGTDTQYF
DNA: TGTGCCAGCAGTTGGGGAGTTGCGGATGGCACAGATACGCAGTATTTT

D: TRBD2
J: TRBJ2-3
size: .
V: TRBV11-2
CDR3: CASSLSREADTQYF
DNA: TGTGCCAGCAGCTTAAGTCGGGAGGCAGATACGCAGTATTTT

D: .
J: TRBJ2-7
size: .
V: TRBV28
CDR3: CASSSLGSAYEQYF
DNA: TGTGCCAGCAGTTCCCTTGGGAGCGCCTACGAGCAGTACTTC

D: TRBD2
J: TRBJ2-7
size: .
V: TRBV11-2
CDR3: CASSRVAGRRGEQYF
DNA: TGTGCCAGCAGCCGCGTAGCGGGGCGGAGGGGCGAGCAGTACTTC

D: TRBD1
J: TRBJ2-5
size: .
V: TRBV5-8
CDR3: CASSLPTGGSETQYF
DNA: TGTGCCAGCAGCCTTCCGACAGGGGGGTCGGAGACCCAGTACTTC